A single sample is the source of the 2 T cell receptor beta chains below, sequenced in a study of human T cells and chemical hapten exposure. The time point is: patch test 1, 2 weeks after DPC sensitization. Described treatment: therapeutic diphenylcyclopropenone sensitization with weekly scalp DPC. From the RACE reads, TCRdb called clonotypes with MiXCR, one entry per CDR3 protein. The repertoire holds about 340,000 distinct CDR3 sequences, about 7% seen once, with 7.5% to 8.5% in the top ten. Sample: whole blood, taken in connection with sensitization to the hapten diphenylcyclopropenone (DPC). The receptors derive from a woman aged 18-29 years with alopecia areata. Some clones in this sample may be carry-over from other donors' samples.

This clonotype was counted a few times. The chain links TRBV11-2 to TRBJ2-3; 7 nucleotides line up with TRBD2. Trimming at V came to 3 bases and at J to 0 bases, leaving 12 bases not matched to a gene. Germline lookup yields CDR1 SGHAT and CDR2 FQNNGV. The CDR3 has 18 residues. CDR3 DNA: TGTGCCAGCAGCTTGGGCGGGGGAGCTCCGCCAAGCACAGATACGCAGTATTTT. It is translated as CASSLGGGAPPSTDTQYF.

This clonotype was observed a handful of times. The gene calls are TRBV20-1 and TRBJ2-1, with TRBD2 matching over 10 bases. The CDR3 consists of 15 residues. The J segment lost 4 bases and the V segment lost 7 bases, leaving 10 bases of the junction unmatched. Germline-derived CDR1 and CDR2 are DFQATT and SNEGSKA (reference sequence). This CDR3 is CSGSGGLYQYNEQFF. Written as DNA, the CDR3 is TGCAGTGGTAGCGGGGGGCTTTATCAGTACAATGAGCAGTTCTTC.